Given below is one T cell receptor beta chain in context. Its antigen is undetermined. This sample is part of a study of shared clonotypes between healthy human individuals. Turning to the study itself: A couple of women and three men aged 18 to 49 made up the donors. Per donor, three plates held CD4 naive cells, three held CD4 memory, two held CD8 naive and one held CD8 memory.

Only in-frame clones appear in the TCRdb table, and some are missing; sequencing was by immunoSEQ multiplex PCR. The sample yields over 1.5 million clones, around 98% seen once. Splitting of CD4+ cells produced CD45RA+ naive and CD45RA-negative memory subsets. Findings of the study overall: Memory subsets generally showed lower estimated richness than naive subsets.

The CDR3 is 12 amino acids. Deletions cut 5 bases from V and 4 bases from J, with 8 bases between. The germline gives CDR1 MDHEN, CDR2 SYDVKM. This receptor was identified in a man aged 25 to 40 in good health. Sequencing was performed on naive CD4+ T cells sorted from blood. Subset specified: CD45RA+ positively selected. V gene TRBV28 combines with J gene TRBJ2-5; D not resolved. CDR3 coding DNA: TGTGCCAGCAGTAGACCTCCAGAGACCCAGTACTTC. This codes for CASSRPPETQYF.